Listed below are T cell receptor beta chains from one sample, sequenced in a study of a mutant IDH1 vaccine in newly diagnosed glioma. For these TCRs, the target antigens are not known. The assay was immunoSEQ multiplex PCR, and TCRdb's table has in-frame clones only and misses some. The sample includes nearly 35,000 clones, 70% to 85% of them seen just once. Sequences were derived from PBMCs, sampled from a glioma patient whose treatment included an IDH1 peptide vaccine. These receptor sequences come from a man aged 30 to 39 with glioma. CDR3s include the opening cysteine and the closing phenylalanine or tryptophan. The D gene is left open where the match is weak. For some rows the clone size is stated as once, few or many, or as a class when expanded; others skip it.

D gene	V gene	clone size	J gene	CDR3 DNA	CDR3 protein
-	TRBV7-6	-	TRBJ1-1	TGTGCCAGCAGCTTAGGCCAGAACACTGAAGCTTTCTTT	CASSLGQNTEAFF
-	TRBV7-2	few	TRBJ2-7	TGTGCCAGCAGCTTAGCCACGACGTTAACCTACGAGCAGTACTTC	CASSLATTLTYEQYF
-	TRBV19	-	TRBJ1-1	TGTGCCAGTAGTAGGAGAGAGACAGACACTGAAGCTTTCTTT	CASSRRETDTEAFF
TRBD1	TRBV19	-	TRBJ1-1	TGTGCCAGTAGGAGACAGGGGGCTTTTAACACTGAAGCTTTCTTT	CASRRQGAFNTEAFF
-	TRBV13	-	TRBJ2-7	TGTGCCAGCAGCCAAATTTACGAGCAGTACTTC	CASSQIYEQYF
TRBD1	TRBV7-2	-	TRBJ2-7	TGTGCCAGCAGCAAAACAGGGGAAGCCTACGAGCAGTACTTC	CASSKTGEAYEQYF
TRBD1	TRBV19	-	TRBJ1-2	TGTGCCAGTAGTCGACAGGGGAACGGCTACACCTTC	CASSRQGNGYTF
TRBD1	TRBV9	once	TRBJ2-1	TGTGCCAGCAGCGTAGCTTACGGGACAGGGGGCGTCGGGGATGAGCAGTTCTTC	CASSVAYGTGGVGDEQFF
-	TRBV5-1	-	TRBJ2-7	TGCGCCAGCAGCTTGGCCCCGGACAGCTACGAGCAGTACTTC	CASSLAPDSYEQYF
-	TRBV7-8	-	TRBJ1-6	TGTGCCAGCAGCTTACGCACAGGGTGGGTTAATTCACCCCTCCACTTT	CASSLRTGWVNSPLHF
TRBD1	TRBV10-3	-	TRBJ2-1	TGTGCCATCAGCCCGGGACAGAACTACAATGAGCAGTTCTTC	CAISPGQNYNEQFF
-	TRBV5-1	-	TRBJ1-1	TGCGCCAGCAGCTTGGTGCGGGCGGGCACTGAAGCTTTCTTT	CASSLVRAGTEAFF
-	TRBV7-2	-	TRBJ1-1	TGTGCCAGCAGCTCTATTCGGGGCACTGAAGCTTTCTTT	CASSSIRGTEAFF
TRBD1	TRBV5-6	-	TRBJ2-7	TGTGCCAGCAGCAGCTTAAACAGGGGCTACGAGCAGTACTTC	CASSSLNRGYEQYF
-	TRBV5-4	-	TRBJ2-1	TGTGCCAGCAGCTTGTCGGCGAGGGATGAGCAGTTCTTC	CASSLSARDEQFF
-	TRBV5-1	-	TRBJ2-5	TGCGCCAGCAGCTTGGAGACAGGGAGGGGCGAGACCCAGTACTTC	CASSLETGRGETQYF
-	TRBV2	-	TRBJ1-5	TGTGCCAGCAGTGATAAGAACCGGGACCAGCCCCAGCATTTT	CASSDKNRDQPQHF
TRBD1	TRBV7-8	-	TRBJ1-3	TGTGCCAGCAGCTCCAGTGGGACAGACTCTGGAAACACCATATATTTT	CASSSSGTDSGNTIYF
TRBD1	TRBV6-4	-	TRBJ1-4	TGTGCCAGCAGCGCCGGGACAGGGGATGAAAAACTGTTTTTT	CASSAGTGDEKLFF
TRBD2	TRBV27	few	TRBJ2-2	TGTGCCAGCACCCTACTAGCGGGAGCGACCACCGGGGAGCTGTTTTTT	CASTLLAGATTGELFF
TRBD2	TRBV5-1	-	TRBJ2-7	TGCGCCAGCAGCTTGACGCGGGAGGCCTACGAGCAGTACTTC	CASSLTREAYEQYF
TRBD1	TRBV5-8	-	TRBJ1-2	TGTGCCAGCAGCTTACAGGGGGGTTACTATGGCTACACCTTC	CASSLQGGYYGYTF
-	TRBV10-3	-	TRBJ1-1	TGTGCCATTTTAAACTCGGCTTCGGTGGGTGAAGCTTTCTTT	CAILNSASVGEAFF
TRBD1	TRBV5-1	-	TRBJ2-3	TGCGCCAGCAGCTTGACAGGGGGATGGGATACGCAGTATTTT	CASSLTGGWDTQYF
TRBD2	TRBV14	-	TRBJ2-5	TGTGCCAGCAGCCAAGATCTAGCGGGAGGGGGACAAGAGACCCAGTACTTC	CASSQDLAGGGQETQYF
TRBD2	TRBV10-1	-	TRBJ2-2	TGCGCCAGCAGTGATAGCGGGGGGGCCCCGAACACCGGGGAGCTGTTTTTT	CASSDSGGAPNTGELFF
-	TRBV18	-	TRBJ2-2	TGTGCCAGCTCATCCGCGAACACCGGGGAGCTGTTTTTT	CASSSANTGELFF
-	TRBV4-3	few	TRBJ1-6	TGCGCCAGCAGCCAAGCGCGGGTTGGAAATTCACCCCTCCACTTT	CASSQARVGNSPLHF
-	TRBV15	-	TRBJ2-3	TGTGCCACCAGCATGACAGGTAGCACAGATACGCAGTATTTT	CATSMTGSTDTQYF
-	TRBV9	-	TRBJ1-3	TGTGCCAGCAGCGTAGGGGGAAACTCTGGAAACACCATATATTTT	CASSVGGNSGNTIYF
-	TRBV10-3	-	TRBJ1-3	TGTGCCATCAGTGACCCCGATTCGGGAAACACCATATATTTT	CAISDPDSGNTIYF
TRBD1	TRBV7-8	-	TRBJ2-2	TGTGCCAGCAGCCCTTGGACAGGGGGCTATGACGGGGAGCTGTTTTTT	CASSPWTGGYDGELFF
-	TRBV25-1	-	TRBJ2-5	TGTGCCAGCAGTGTTATCGGGGGCCAAGAGACCCAGTACTTC	CASSVIGGQETQYF
-	TRBV30	few	TRBJ1-1	TGTGCCTGGACCTCGGACACTGAAGCTTTCTTT	CAWTSDTEAFF
TRBD2	TRBV6-5	-	TRBJ2-3	TGTGCCAGCAGTCTAGCGGGAGGGCCCTCAGATACGCAGTATTTT	CASSLAGGPSDTQYF
-	TRBV2	-	TRBJ2-6	TGTGCCAGCAGTGAATCGGCACGGTCTGGGGCCAACGTCCTGACTTTC	CASSESARSGANVLTF
TRBD1	TRBV18	-	TRBJ1-4	TGTGCCAGCTCGGGGACAGGGCAGGGTGAAAAACTGTTTTTT	CASSGTGQGEKLFF
-	TRBV29-1	-	TRBJ2-7	TGCAGCGTACCCGGGACCCGCGCCTACGAGCAGTACTTC	CSVPGTRAYEQYF
-	TRBV19	medium-sized	TRBJ1-1	TGTGCCAGTAGTTGGCGAGACGAAGCTTTCTTT	CASSWRDEAFF
-	TRBV27	once	TRBJ1-1	TGTGCCAGCAGCCCTCGAGGCACTGAAGCTTTCTTT	CASSPRGTEAFF
TRBD2	TRBV6-5	once	TRBJ2-7	TGTGCCAGCAGGGTCGGGGGGACCTACGAGCAGTACTTC	CASRVGGTYEQYF
-	TRBV5-1	-	TRBJ1-4	TGCGCCAGCAGCCAGGGGCTTAATGAAAAACTGTTTTTT	CASSQGLNEKLFF
-	TRBV2	-	TRBJ1-2	TGTGCCACCGAGGGGCAGACTTATGCCTTC	CATEGQTYAF
TRBD1	TRBV25-1	-	TRBJ1-2	TGTGCCAGCAGTGAATGGCCAGGGGGTAACTATGGCTACACCTTC	CASSEWPGGNYGYTF
TRBD1	TRBV5-1	few	TRBJ1-2	TGCGCCAGCAGCTTAACAGGGGGCACCTATGGCTACACCTTC	CASSLTGGTYGYTF
-	TRBV7-2	-	TRBJ1-2	TGTGCCAGCAGCTTAGGGGCAGGGGATGGCTACACCTTC	CASSLGAGDGYTF
TRBD1	TRBV7-9	-	TRBJ2-3	TGTGCCAGCAGCTTAGGGACAGGGGGTATCACAGATACGCAGTATTTT	CASSLGTGGITDTQYF
-	TRBV7-9	once	TRBJ2-7	TGTGCCAGCAGCTATCCCGTGAGGGGATCAACCTACGAGCAGTACTTC	CASSYPVRGSTYEQYF
TRBD2	TRBV5-6	-	TRBJ2-7	TGTGCCAGCAGCTCGGGGACTAGCGGGGGTTACGAGCAGTACTTC	CASSSGTSGGYEQYF
TRBD2	TRBV29-1	-	TRBJ2-6	TGCAGCGTTCAATTAGGACTAGCGGGAGTTGGGGCCAACGTCCTGACTTTC	CSVQLGLAGVGANVLTF
-	TRBV5-1	few	TRBJ2-1	TGCGCCAGCAGCTTGGGACAGGTACTGGGGGATGAGCAGTTCTTC	CASSLGQVLGDEQFF
TRBD1	TRBV7-9	few	TRBJ2-7	TGTGCCAGCACCCCGGGACAGGCATCCTACGAGCAGTACTTC	CASTPGQASYEQYF
-	TRBV30	-	TRBJ1-1	TGTGCCTGGAGGAGACAGGAACAAGCTTTCTTT	CAWRRQEQAFF
-	TRBV10-2	-	TRBJ1-1	TGCGCCAGCAGTGACCAGGGTATGAACACTGAAGCTTTCTTT	CASSDQGMNTEAFF